These T cell receptor beta chains were read from a single sample in a study of cytomegalovirus exposure and HLA in healthy donors. Data came from immunoSEQ multiplex PCR; TCRdb stores just in-frame clones and leaves some out. The sample holds more than 110,000 clones, 75% to 90% seen once. Sequencing was done on a sample of PBMCs. Receptors were obtained from a female donor in good health and CMV-seronegative. Each CDR3 is given with its conserved first and last residue. Fields, in order: clone size, D gene, J gene, V gene, CDR3 DNA, CDR3 protein. D genes are given only for firm matches. The size entry is marked missing in some rows and otherwise reads once, few, many or a size class.

- | TRBD1 | TRBJ1-4 | TRBV7-9 | TGTGCCAGCAGACGGGACAGTGAAGAAAAACTGTTTTTT | CASRRDSEEKLFF
- | TRBD1 | TRBJ1-1 | TRBV29-1 | TGCAGCGCCCAGAGACAGGGGGCTAGCCTGGCTTTCTTT | CSAQRQGASLAFF
- | - | TRBJ1-1 | TRBV28 | TGTGCCAGCAGCCGAACAGGTTGGGGACTACAAACTGAAGCTTTCTTT | CASSRTGWGLQTEAFF
- | TRBD1 | TRBJ2-2 | TRBV27 | TGTGCCAGCAGTCTATACGGGACAGGGGGAGGGGAGCTGTTTTTT | CASSLYGTGGGELFF
- | - | TRBJ1-5 | TRBV28 | TGTGCCAGCACCCCACTCCTTAGCAATCAGCCCCAGCATTTT | CASTPLLSNQPQHF
few | - | TRBJ2-7 | TRBV27 | TGTGCCAGCAGTTTCGCCCGGGGTTCCTACGAGCAGTACTTC | CASSFARGSYEQYF
few | TRBD1 | TRBJ2-1 | TRBV7-9 | TGTGCCAGCAGCTTCCCCGGGACAGGCTCCTACAATGAGCAGTTCTTC | CASSFPGTGSYNEQFF
- | - | TRBJ2-2 | TRBV6-6 | TGTGCCAGCACCTCGGGACAAACGAACACCGGGGAGCTGTTTTTT | CASTSGQTNTGELFF
once | - | TRBJ1-5 | TRBV7-9 | TGTGCCAGCAGCTTCTATAGCAATCAGCCCCAGCATTTT | CASSFYSNQPQHF
- | TRBD2 | TRBJ2-7 | TRBV7-7 | TGTGCCAGCAGCTTAGGTGCAGCGGGAGGGCACGAGCAGTACTTC | CASSLGAAGGHEQYF
- | TRBD1 | TRBJ1-1 | TRBV6-6 | TGTGCCAGCAGTACCGGACAGGGGGCCTCGAACACTGAAGCTTTCTTT | CASSTGQGASNTEAFF
- | TRBD1 | TRBJ1-5 | TRBV30 | TGTGCCTGGACCAGGACAGGGGGCCAGCCCCAGCATTTT | CAWTRTGGQPQHF
- | - | TRBJ2-3 | TRBV5-1 | TGCGCCAGCAGCTTGATGGGGAGCAGGGATACGCAGTATTTT | CASSLMGSRDTQYF
- | TRBD2 | TRBJ2-7 | TRBV5-6 | TGTGCCAGCAGCTTGGGGGGACTAGCGGTTCCCTACGAGCAGTACTTC | CASSLGGLAVPYEQYF
- | - | TRBJ1-2 | TRBV7-8 | TGTGCCAGCAGCTTAGGAGGGGGTAGGAAGGATGGCTACACCTTC | CASSLGGGRKDGYTF